These 7 T cell receptor beta chains were all obtained from the same sample, sequenced in a study of post-analysis software for immune sequencing data. Study-level findings and limits: Relative to controls, patients had about 5 TRBV segments at higher frequency, with TRBV5-6, TRBV5-1 and TRBV20-1 among these.

The TCR beta cDNA libraries carried unique molecular identifiers. A single record per CDR3 protein comes from TCRdb applying MiXCR to the PCR reads. The sample contains fewer than 550,000 distinct CDR3 sequences, around a third of which appear only once. Their target antigens are unknown. Sequenced input: blood. The receptors come from a girl aged 2 to 17 with multiple sclerosis.

This clonotype has more than one count but fewer than ten. The chain joins TRBV6-2 or TRBV6-3 to TRBJ2-3; possible D gene TRBD2, 6 bases. Looked up from germline, CDR1 is MNHEY and CDR2 is SVGEGT. The CDR3 runs 16 residues. V shed 3 bases and J shed 3 bases, with 16 bases lying between them. The CDR3 DNA reads as TGTGCCAGCAGTTATGGAGCGGGCGCTGGGACAGATACGCAGTATTTT. Translated, it gives CASSYGAGAGTDTQYF.

This clonotype was counted a few times. The chain recombines TRBV10-3 with TRBJ2-5; no reliable D call. The CDR3 is 13 residues long. The V gene lost 6 bases and the J gene lost 2 bases, with 10 bases spanning the gap. Looked up from germline, CDR1 is ENHRY and CDR2 is SYGVKD. The CDR3 sequence: CAISSRVQETQYF. For the CDR3, the DNA is TGTGCCATCAGCTCTCGGGTTCAAGAGACCCAGTACTTC.

The CDR3 nucleotides read TGTGCCAGCAGTTACCCTCAAGGGCCATGGAGCACCGGGGAGCTGTTTTTT. It codes for CASSYPQGPWSTGELFF. This chain uses TRBV6-6 with TRBJ2-2, with no clear D. This CDR3 spans 17 amino acids. Trimming stripped 2 bases from V and 4 bases from J, with 17 bases between. Germline V gives CDR1 MNHNY, CDR2 SVGAGI (reference sequence).

The V call is TRBV7-2, the J call TRBJ2-3, with a tentative D call TRBD1 (6 bases). V was shortened by 4 bases and J by 1 base, with 9 bases between the two germline ends. The CDR3 totals 14 residues. Germline V lookup: CDR1 SGHTA, CDR2 FQGNSA. The CDR3 here is CASSWGQRTDTQYF. In nucleotides, the CDR3 is TGTGCCAGCAGCTGGGGGCAGCGCACAGATACGCAGTATTTT.

This clonotype was counted a few times. The gene calls are TRBV20-1 and TRBJ1-6; no clear D gene. The germline V gene has CDR1 DFQATT and CDR2 SNEGSKA (reference sequence). CDR3 size: 14 residues. Trimming cost V 3 bases and J 4 bases, with 10 bases left between them. CDR3 sequence: CSARGTEYNSPLHF. The DNA for the CDR3 is TGCAGTGCTAGGGGTACAGAATATAATTCACCCCTCCACTTT.

This clonotype has ten or more counts. The V gene is TRBV29-1, the J gene TRBJ2-1; 8 nucleotides agree with TRBD1. The CDR3 extends over 13 amino acids. With V trimmed by 1 base and J by 7 bases, 3 bases remained unmatched. The V gene's germline CDR1 is SQVTM and CDR2 ANQGSEA. The CDR3: CSVEGTGLNEQFF. The CDR3 nucleotides are TGCAGCGTTGAAGGGACAGGGTTAAATGAGCAGTTCTTC.

Only a few counts were recorded for this clonotype. The chain uses TRBV12-3 or TRBV12-4 and TRBJ2-3; D ambiguous. V lost 2 bases and J lost 3, with 15 bases in between. This CDR3 contains 16 residues. DNA for the CDR3: TGTGCCAGCAGTTTAAGACTCCCACAATGGACAGATACGCAGTATTTT. Residues: CASSLRLPQWTDTQYF.